The subject of this entry is one T cell receptor (beta chain). Its antigen is not known. Second-dose intervals near 4 or 12 weeks were combined. This sample is drawn from a study of T cell responses to AZD1222 COVID-19 vaccine. Findings and caveats of the study: Clonal diversity was possibly underestimated, and white British individuals and females predominated among donors. Baseline serology detected seropositivity in only 5 to 7 AZD1222 recipients. Mapped onto spike, vaccine-associated CD4 TCRs spanned it and were dominant at 160-218 and 743-854.

The assay was immunoSEQ multiplex PCR, and TCRdb's table has in-frame clones only and misses some. The sample lists about 110,000 clones, 90% occurring once. Trimming pared 3 bases from V and 2 bases from J, leaving 17 bases between. The CDR3 loop spans 16 amino acids. CDR1 and CDR2 from the germline V gene are LNHDA and SQIVND (reference sequence). The receptor was isolated from an adult who received the AZD1222 COVID-19 vaccine. Sequenced material: peripheral blood, taken 28 days after the second AZD1222 dose. The rearrangement uses TRBV19 and TRBJ2-7, with D perhaps matching TRBD1 (6 bases). The CDR3 DNA follows: TGTGCCAGTAGTATGGCGACAGGATCAGCTCCCTACGAGCAGTACTTC. Translation gives CASSMATGSAPYEQYF. Complete variable domain (other parts from reference TRBV19 and TRBJ2-7): DGGITQSPKYLFRKEGQNVTLSCEQNLNHDAMYWYRQDPGQGLRLIYYSQIVNDFQKGDIAEGYSVSREKKESFPLTVTSAQKNPTAFYLCASSMATGSAPYEQYFGPGTRLTVT.